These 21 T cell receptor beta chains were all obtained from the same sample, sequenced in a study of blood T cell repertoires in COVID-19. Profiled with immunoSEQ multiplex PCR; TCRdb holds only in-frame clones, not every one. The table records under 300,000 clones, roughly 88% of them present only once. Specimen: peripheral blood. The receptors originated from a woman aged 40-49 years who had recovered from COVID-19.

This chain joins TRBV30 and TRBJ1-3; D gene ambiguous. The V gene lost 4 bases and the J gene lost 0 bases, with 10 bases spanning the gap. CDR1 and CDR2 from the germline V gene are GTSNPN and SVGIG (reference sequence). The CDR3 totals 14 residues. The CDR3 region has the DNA TGTGCCTGGACAGTCTCTCTCTCTGGAAACACCATATATTTT. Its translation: CAWTVSLSGNTIYF.

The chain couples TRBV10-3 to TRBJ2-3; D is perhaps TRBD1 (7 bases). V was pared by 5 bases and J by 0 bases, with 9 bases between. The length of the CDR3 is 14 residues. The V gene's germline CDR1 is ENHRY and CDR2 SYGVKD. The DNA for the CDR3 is TGTGCCATCAGTCCAGGGGGGAGCACAGATACGCAGTATTTT. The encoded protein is CAISPGGSTDTQYF.

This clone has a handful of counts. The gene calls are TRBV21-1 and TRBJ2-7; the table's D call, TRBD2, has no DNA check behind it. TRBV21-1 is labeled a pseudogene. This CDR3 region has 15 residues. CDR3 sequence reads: CASSRREHGSYEQYF. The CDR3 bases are TGTGCCAGCAGCAGGCGGGAGCATGGCTCCTACGAGCAGTACTTC.

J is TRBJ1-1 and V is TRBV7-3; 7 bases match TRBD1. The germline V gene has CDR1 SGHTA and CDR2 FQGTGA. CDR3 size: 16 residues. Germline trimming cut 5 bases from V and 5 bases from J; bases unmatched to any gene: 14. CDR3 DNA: TGTGCCAGCAGCCCTCATACAGGGGTGCGGCAAACTGAAGCTTTCTTT. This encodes CASSPHTGVRQTEAFF. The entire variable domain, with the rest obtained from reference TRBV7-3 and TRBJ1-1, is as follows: GAGVSQTPSNKVTEKGKYVELRCDPISGHTALYWYRQSLGQGPEFLIYFQGTGAADDSGLPNDRFFAVRPEGSVSTLKIQRTERGDSAVYLCASSPHTGVRQTEAFFGQGTRLTVV.

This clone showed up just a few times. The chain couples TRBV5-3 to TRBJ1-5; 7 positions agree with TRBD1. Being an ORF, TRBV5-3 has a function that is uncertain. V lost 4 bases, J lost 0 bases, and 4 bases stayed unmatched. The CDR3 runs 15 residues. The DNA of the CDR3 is TGTGCCAGAAGCGCTGACAGGGATAGCAATCAGCCCCAGCATTTT. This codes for CARSADRDSNQPQHF.

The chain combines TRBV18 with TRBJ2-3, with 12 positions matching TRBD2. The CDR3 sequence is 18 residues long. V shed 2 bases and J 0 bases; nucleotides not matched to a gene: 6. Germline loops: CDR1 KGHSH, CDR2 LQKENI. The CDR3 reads CASSPRPSGGDSTDTQYF. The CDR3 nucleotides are TGTGCCAGCTCACCAAGGCCTAGCGGGGGGGACAGCACAGATACGCAGTATTTT.

CDR3 sequence: CASSYTGGGYTF. Written as DNA, the CDR3 is TGTGCCAGCAGTTACACAGGCGGTGGCTACACCTTC. V is TRBV6-5 and J is TRBJ1-2; the D gene is possibly TRBD1 (5 bases). CDR3 length equals 12 residues. V dropped 2 bases and J dropped 7 bases, with 8 bases sitting between them. Germline V lookup: CDR1 MNHEY, CDR2 SVGAGI.

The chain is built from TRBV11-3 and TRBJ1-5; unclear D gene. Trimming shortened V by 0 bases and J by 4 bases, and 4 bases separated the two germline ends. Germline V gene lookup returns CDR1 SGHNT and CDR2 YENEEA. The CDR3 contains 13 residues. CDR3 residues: CASSLDSNQPQHF. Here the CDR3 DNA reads TGTGCCAGCAGCTTAGATTCGAATCAGCCCCAGCATTTT.

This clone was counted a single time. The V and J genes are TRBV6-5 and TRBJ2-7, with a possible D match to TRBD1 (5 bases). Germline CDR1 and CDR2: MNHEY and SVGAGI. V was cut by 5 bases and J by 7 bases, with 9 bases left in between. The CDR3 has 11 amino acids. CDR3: CASSNRREQYF. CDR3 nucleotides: TGTGCCAGCAGTAACAGGAGAGAGCAGTACTTC.

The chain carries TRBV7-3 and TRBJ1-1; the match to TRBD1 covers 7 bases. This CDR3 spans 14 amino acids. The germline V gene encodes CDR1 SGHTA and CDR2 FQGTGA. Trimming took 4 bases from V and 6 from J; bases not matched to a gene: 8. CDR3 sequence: CASSSTGQEAEAFF. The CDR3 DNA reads TGTGCCAGCAGCTCCACCGGACAGGAAGCTGAAGCTTTCTTT.

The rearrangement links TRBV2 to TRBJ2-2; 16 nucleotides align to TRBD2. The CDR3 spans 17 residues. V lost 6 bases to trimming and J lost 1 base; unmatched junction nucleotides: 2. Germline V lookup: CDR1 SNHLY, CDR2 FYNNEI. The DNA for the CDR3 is TGTGCCAGCAGAGGGACTAGCGGGAGGGGGAACACCGGGGAGCTGTTTTTT. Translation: CASRGTSGRGNTGELFF.

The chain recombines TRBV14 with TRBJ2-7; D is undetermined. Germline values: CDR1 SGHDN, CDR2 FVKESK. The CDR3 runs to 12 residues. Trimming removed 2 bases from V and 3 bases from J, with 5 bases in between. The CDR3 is CASSQNSYEQYF. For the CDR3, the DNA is TGTGCCAGCAGCCAAAACAGCTACGAGCAGTACTTC.

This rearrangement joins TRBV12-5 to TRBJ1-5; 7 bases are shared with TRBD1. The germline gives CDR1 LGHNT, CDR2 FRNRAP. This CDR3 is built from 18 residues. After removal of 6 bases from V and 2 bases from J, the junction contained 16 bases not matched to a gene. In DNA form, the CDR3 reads TGTGCTAGTGGCCTAGGGGGCAGGGGGATCTATGGCAATCAGCCCCAGCATTTT. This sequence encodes CASGLGGRGIYGNQPQHF. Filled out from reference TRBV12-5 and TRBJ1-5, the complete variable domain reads DARVTQTPRHKVTEMGQEVTMRCQPILGHNTVFWYRQTMMQGLELLAYFRNRAPLDDSGMPKDRFSAEMPDATLATLKIQPSEPRDSAVYFCASGLGGRGIYGNQPQHFGDGTRLSIL.

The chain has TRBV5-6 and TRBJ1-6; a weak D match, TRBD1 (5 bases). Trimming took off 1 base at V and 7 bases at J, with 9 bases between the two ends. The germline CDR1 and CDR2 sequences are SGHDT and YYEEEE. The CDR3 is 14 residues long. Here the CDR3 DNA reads TGTGCCAGCAGCTTGAAACAGGTGAATTCACCCCTCCACTTT. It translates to CASSLKQVNSPLHF.

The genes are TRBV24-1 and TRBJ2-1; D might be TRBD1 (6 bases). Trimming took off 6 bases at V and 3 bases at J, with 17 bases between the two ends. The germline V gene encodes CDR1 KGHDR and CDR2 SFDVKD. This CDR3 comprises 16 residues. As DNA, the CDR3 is TGTGCCACCAGTTCTAATAGGGGGACGCACTACAATGAGCAGTTCTTC. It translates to CATSSNRGTHYNEQFF.

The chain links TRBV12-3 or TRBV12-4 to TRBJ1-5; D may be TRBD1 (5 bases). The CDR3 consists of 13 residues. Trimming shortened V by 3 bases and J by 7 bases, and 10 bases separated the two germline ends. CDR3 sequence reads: CASSLGGSQPQHF. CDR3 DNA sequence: TGTGCCAGCAGTTTGGGGGGGTCCCAGCCCCAGCATTTT.

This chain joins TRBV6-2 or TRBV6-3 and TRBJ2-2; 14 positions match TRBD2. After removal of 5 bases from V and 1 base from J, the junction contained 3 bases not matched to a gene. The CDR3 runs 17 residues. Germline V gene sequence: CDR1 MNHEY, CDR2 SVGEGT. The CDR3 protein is CASSRGLAGGNTGELFF. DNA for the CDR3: TGTGCCAGCAGTCGCGGACTAGCGGGAGGGAACACCGGGGAGCTGTTTTTT.

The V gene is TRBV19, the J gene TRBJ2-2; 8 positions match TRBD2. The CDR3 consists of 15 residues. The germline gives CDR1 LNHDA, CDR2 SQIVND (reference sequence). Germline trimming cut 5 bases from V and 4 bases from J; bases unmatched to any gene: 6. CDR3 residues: CASSPWTSSTGELFF. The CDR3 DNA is TGTGCCAGTAGTCCCTGGACTAGCTCCACCGGGGAGCTGTTTTTT.

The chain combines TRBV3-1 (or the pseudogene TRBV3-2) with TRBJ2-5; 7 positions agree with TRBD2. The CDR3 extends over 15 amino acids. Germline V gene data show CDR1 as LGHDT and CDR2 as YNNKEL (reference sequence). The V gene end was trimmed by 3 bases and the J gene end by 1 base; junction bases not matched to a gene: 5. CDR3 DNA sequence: TGTGCCAGCAGCCAGGAAGCGGGACCCCAAGAGACCCAGTACTTC. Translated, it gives CASSQEAGPQETQYF.

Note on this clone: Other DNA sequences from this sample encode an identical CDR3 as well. As DNA, the CDR3 is TGTGCCAGCAGCCGAGGACTGAATGAAAAACTGTTTTTT. Protein sequence: CASSRGLNEKLFF. The chain uses TRBV11-2 and TRBJ1-4; D remains unclear. Per germline, CDR1 SGHAT and CDR2 FQNNGV. Trimming shortened V by 5 bases and J by 5 bases, and 9 bases separated the two germline ends. The CDR3 is 13 residues long.

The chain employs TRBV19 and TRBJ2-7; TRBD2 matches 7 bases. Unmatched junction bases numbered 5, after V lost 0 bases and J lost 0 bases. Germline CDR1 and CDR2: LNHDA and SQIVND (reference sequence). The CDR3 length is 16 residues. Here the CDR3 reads CASSIEGEGSSYEQYF. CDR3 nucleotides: TGTGCCAGTAGTATAGAGGGGGAGGGGAGCTCCTACGAGCAGTACTTC.